These 19 T cell receptor beta chains share one sample of origin, sequenced in a study of blood T cells in healthy people across ages. Primers used in a second PCR of roughly 6 to 11 cycles were a sample-barcoded 5' primer and a J-beta primer mix. TCRdb reprocessed the 5' RACE reads with MiXCR, giving one entry per CDR3 protein. The sample shows some 790,000 distinct CDR3 sequences, around 28% of them seen only once. Sequenced input: blood. These TCRs come from a woman aged 80 or over in good health.

The CDR3 DNA reads TGTGCCAGCAGTTTCCAGGGGCAGTTCAATCAGCCCCAGCATTTT. Amino acid sequence: CASSFQGQFNQPQHF. This chain joins TRBV28 and TRBJ1-5; perhaps TRBD1 as D (6 bases). Germline-derived CDR1 and CDR2 are MDHEN and SYDVKM. Deletions cut 3 bases from V and 3 bases from J, with 12 bases between. The CDR3 is 15 residues long.

This clonotype was counted only a few times. The V gene is TRBV7-9, the J gene TRBJ2-1; 14 nucleotides line up with TRBD2. From germline, CDR1 is SEHNR and CDR2 FQNEAQ (reference sequence). The V and J ends lost 4 bases and 6 bases, in that order; junction bases with no gene match: 5. The CDR3 extends over 16 amino acids. For the CDR3, the DNA is TGTGCCAGCAGCTCCGGGACTAGCGGGAGAATCAATGAGCAGTTCTTC. Its protein is CASSSGTSGRINEQFF.

This clonotype was seen only a few times. The chain employs TRBV29-1 and TRBJ2-5; TRBD2 matches 11 bases. Germline-derived CDR1 and CDR2 are SQVTM and ANQGSEA. The CDR3 length is 14 residues. V dropped 4 bases and J dropped 1; count of bases not matched to a gene: 2. CDR3 residues: CSVGLAGGQETQYF. The CDR3 DNA sequence: TGCAGCGTTGGGCTAGCGGGGGGCCAAGAGACCCAGTACTTC.

The V and J genes are TRBV19 and TRBJ1-6; D unclear. There are 15 residues in the CDR3. CDR1 and CDR2 from the germline V gene are LNHDA and SQIVND (reference sequence). V dropped 5 bases and J dropped 5 bases, with 13 bases sitting between them. This CDR3 reads CASSSQTNNNSPLHF. The CDR3 DNA sequence: TGTGCCAGTAGTTCCCAGACAAATAATAATTCACCCCTCCACTTT.

This clonotype has more than one count but fewer than ten. This chain uses TRBV11-2 with TRBJ1-1; tentatively, D is TRBD1 (5 bases). V shed 4 bases and J shed 7 bases, with 16 bases lying between them. CDR1 is SGHAT and CDR2 is FQNNGV in the germline V gene. The CDR3 runs to 14 residues. The CDR3, as DNA: TGTGCCAGCAGCTCCACGATGGGGCTTAATGAAGCTTTCTTT. This sequence encodes CASSSTMGLNEAFF.

V gene TRBV12-3 or TRBV12-4 combines with J gene TRBJ2-5; 9 positions match TRBD2. The length of the CDR3 is 16 residues. V was pared by 6 bases and J by 2 bases, with 10 bases of the junction left unmatched. CDR3 bases: TGTGCCAGCAGCCAAGACTGGCGGGGGGGACAAGAGACCCAGTACTTC. It yields the protein CASSQDWRGGQETQYF.

This clonotype was found many times. The J gene is TRBJ2-1, the V gene TRBV5-1, with 11 bases identical to TRBD1. Per the germline V gene, CDR1 is SGHRS and CDR2 is YFSETQ. This CDR3 comprises 15 residues. V lost 4 bases, J lost 7 bases, and 7 bases stayed unmatched. The CDR3 DNA sequence: TGCGCCAGCAGCCCCGGGACAGGGGGTTGGAATGAGCAGTTCTTC. This translates into CASSPGTGGWNEQFF.

This clonotype was detected only a few times. The J gene is TRBJ1-6, the V gene TRBV30, with D perhaps TRBD1 (6 bases). Trimming stripped 4 bases from V and 6 bases from J, with 10 bases between. This CDR3 comprises 13 residues. Germline loops: CDR1 GTSNPN, CDR2 SVGIG (reference sequence). Here the CDR3 reads CAWTGRGNSPLHF. CDR3 sequence (DNA): TGTGCCTGGACTGGCAGGGGTAATTCACCCCTCCACTTT.

Many counts were recorded for this clonotype. The J gene is TRBJ2-5, the V gene TRBV18; D remains ambiguous. This CDR3 region has 13 residues. V lost 0 bases, J lost 5 bases, and 7 bases lay in between. Germline CDR1 KGHSH, CDR2 LQKENI. The CDR3 DNA follows: TGTGCCAGCTCACCACCTCTGTTGGAGACCCAGTACTTC. It specifies CASSPPLLETQYF.

This clonotype was counted only a few times. This rearrangement joins TRBV5-1 to TRBJ1-6; D remains unclear. From germline, CDR1 is SGHRS and CDR2 YFSETQ. The CDR3 runs to 13 residues. V dropped 0 bases and J dropped 10 bases, with 8 bases sitting between them. The CDR3 reads CASSLERHSPLHF. In nucleotides, the CDR3 is TGCGCCAGCAGCTTGGAAAGGCACTCACCCCTCCACTTT.

The V and J genes are TRBV5-1 and TRBJ2-6; D is undetermined. V dropped 3 bases and J dropped 2 bases, with 12 bases sitting between them. Germline CDR1 reads SGHRS; CDR2 reads YFSETQ. The CDR3 loop spans 16 amino acids. CDR3 amino acids: CASSSTVSAGANVLTF. For the CDR3, the DNA is TGCGCCAGCAGCTCGACGGTATCAGCTGGGGCCAACGTCCTGACTTTC.

This clonotype was detected ten times or more. J is TRBJ2-4 and V is TRBV30; 8 bases map to TRBD1. With V trimmed by 3 bases and J by 6 bases, 4 bases remained unmatched. The CDR3 runs 13 residues. Germline V lookup: CDR1 GTSNPN, CDR2 SVGIG (reference sequence). The CDR3 DNA reads as TGTGCCTGGAGGAGACAGGGGATAAACATTCAGTACTTC. This sequence encodes CAWRRQGINIQYF. Full variable domain (rest looked up from reference TRBV30 and TRBJ2-4): SQTIHQWPATLVQPVGSPLSLECTVEGTSNPNLYWYRQAAGRGLQLLFYSVGIGQISSEVPQNLSASRPQDRQFILSSKKLLLSDSGFYLCAWRRQGINIQYFGAGTRLSVL.

The chain employs TRBV30 and TRBJ2-2, with a tentative D call TRBD1 (5 bases). Germline CDR1 and CDR2: GTSNPN and SVGIG (reference sequence). V lost 0 bases and J 6 bases, leaving 11 bases between the germline ends. The CDR3 totals 14 residues. The CDR3 sequence is CAWSVQGVPGELFF. The CDR3 DNA reads TGTGCCTGGAGTGTACAAGGGGTGCCCGGGGAGCTGTTTTTT.

The gene calls are TRBV18 and TRBJ1-5; D possibly corresponds to TRBD1 (5 bases). The CDR3 is 16 residues long. Per germline, CDR1 KGHSH and CDR2 LQKENI. The ends were cut back, 1 base at V and 4 bases at J, with 14 bases in the middle. This CDR3 reads CASSPLRLGVNQPQHF. As DNA, the CDR3 is TGTGCCAGCTCACCACTAAGGCTAGGGGTTAATCAGCCCCAGCATTTT.

This clonotype has ten or more counts. This chain joins TRBV12-3 or TRBV12-4 and TRBJ2-7; 7 bases are shared with TRBD1. The CDR3 sequence is 13 residues long. Losses at the gene ends were 3 bases for V and 6 bases for J; bases not matched to a gene: 5. The DNA of the CDR3 is TGTGCCAGCAGTTTGGAGACAGGGCTCGAGCAGTACTTC. It yields the protein CASSLETGLEQYF.

This clonotype was seen at least ten times. The chain employs TRBV7-9 and TRBJ1-1; the D is unclear. V lost 1 base to trimming and J lost 1 base, with 7 bases between them. CDR3 length: 14 amino acids. Germline V gene data show CDR1 as SEHNR and CDR2 as FQNEAQ (reference sequence). CDR3 bases: TGTGCCAGCAGCTTAGGAGAGCAGAACACTGAAGCTTTCTTT. Translation: CASSLGEQNTEAFF.

V usage is TRBV6-1 and J usage is TRBJ2-2; TRBD2 is a possible D gene (6 bases). CDR1 and CDR2 (germline): MNHNS, SASEGT. This CDR3 has 17 amino acids. Trimming pared 9 bases from V and 7 bases from J, leaving 27 bases between. The DNA for the CDR3 is TGTGCCAGTAGGGGAAGCTACGGGGGTAAGGTCGGCGGGGAGCTGTTTTTT. It is translated as CASRGSYGGKVGGELFF.

This clonotype has a count of ten or more. The chain has TRBV7-2 and TRBJ1-1; D is unresolved. The V end was cut by 0 bases, the J end by 6 bases, with 5 bases between. The CDR3 contains 12 residues. CDR1 is SGHTA and CDR2 is FQGNSA in the germline V gene. CDR3: CASSLASPEAFF. The DNA of the CDR3 is TGTGCCAGCAGCTTAGCTTCCCCTGAAGCTTTCTTT.

This clonotype was picked up many times. This rearrangement joins TRBV29-1 to TRBJ2-7, with 14 nucleotides matching TRBD2. V lost 6 bases and J lost 7; bases outside the gene matches: 8. Germline V gene sequence: CDR1 SQVTM, CDR2 ANQGSEA. This CDR3 has 14 amino acids. CDR3 DNA: TGCAGCGTCTCCGGGACTAGCGGGGGCCCTGAGCAGTACTTC. This translates into CSVSGTSGGPEQYF.